The source of this T cell receptor (beta chain) is a study of monozygotic twins with inflammatory bowel disease. TCRdb re-called the 5' RACE reads and gives one entry per CDR3 protein, without DNA. This specimen shows 440,000 or so distinct CDR3 sequences; the ten leading clones hold 2% to 3%. The CDR3 runs 14 residues. In germline, CDR1 is SGHRS, CDR2 YFSETQ. The source is a human donor with ulcerative colitis or Crohn's disease, or a healthy co-twin of an affected twin (not recorded which). The chain is built from TRBV5-1 and TRBJ2-1; absent DNA, TCRdb's TRBD1 call cannot be checked. Sequencing was performed on blood. The CDR3 protein is CASSSGQNYNEQFF.